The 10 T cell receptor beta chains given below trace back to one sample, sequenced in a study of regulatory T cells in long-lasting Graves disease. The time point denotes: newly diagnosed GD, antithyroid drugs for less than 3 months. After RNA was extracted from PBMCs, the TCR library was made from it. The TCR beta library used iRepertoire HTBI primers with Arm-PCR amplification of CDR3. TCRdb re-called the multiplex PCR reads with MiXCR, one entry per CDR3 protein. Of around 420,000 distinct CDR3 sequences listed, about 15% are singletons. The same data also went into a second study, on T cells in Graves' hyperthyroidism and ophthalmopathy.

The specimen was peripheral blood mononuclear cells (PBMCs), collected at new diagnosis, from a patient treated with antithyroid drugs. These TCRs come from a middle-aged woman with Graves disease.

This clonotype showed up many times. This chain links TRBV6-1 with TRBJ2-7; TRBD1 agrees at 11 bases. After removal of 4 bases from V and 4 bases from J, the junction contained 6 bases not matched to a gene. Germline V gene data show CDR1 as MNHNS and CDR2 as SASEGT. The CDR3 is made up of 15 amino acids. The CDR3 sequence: CASSAWTGGAYEQYF. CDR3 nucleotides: TGTGCCAGCAGTGCTTGGACAGGGGGCGCTTACGAGCAGTACTTC.

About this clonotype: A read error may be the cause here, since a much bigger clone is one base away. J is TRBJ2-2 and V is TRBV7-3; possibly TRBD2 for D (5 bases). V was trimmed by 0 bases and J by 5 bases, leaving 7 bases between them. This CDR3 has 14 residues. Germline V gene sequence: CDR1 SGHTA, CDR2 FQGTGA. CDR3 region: CASSLTWRTGELFF. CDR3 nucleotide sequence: TGTGCCAGCAGCTTAACGTGGAGGACCGGGGAGCTGTTTTTT.

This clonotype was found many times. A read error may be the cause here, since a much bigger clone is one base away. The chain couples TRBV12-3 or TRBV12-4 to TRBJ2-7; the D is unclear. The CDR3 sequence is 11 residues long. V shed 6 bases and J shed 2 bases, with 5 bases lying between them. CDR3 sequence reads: CASSPTYEQYF. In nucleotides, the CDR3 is TGTGCCAGCAGCCCCACCTACGAGCAGTACTTC.

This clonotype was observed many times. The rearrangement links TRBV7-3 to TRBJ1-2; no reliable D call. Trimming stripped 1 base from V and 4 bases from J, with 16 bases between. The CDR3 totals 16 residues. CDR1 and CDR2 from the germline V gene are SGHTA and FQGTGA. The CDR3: CASSLNGPSDVYGYTF. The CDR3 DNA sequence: TGTGCCAGCAGCTTAAATGGTCCGTCTGATGTCTATGGCTACACCTTC.

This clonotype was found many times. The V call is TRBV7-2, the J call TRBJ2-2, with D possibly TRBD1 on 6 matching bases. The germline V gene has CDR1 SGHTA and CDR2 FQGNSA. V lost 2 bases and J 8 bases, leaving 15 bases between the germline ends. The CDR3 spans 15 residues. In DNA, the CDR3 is TGTGCCAGCAGCTTACTCCCTACAGGGATGGGGGAGCTGTTTTTT. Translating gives CASSLLPTGMGELFF.

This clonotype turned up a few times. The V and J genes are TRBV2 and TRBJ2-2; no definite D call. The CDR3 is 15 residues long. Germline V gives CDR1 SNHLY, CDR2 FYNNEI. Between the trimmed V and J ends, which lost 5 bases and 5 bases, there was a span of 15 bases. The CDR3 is CASSPPKMGTGELFF. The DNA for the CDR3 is TGTGCCAGCAGTCCACCTAAGATGGGGACCGGGGAGCTGTTTTTT.

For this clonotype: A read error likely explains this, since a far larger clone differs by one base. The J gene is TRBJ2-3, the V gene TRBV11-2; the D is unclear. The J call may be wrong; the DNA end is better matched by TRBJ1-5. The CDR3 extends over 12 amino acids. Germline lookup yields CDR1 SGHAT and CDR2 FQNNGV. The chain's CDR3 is CASSPLTDTQHF. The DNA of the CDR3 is TGTGCCAGCAGCCCCCTCACGGATACGCAGCATTTT.

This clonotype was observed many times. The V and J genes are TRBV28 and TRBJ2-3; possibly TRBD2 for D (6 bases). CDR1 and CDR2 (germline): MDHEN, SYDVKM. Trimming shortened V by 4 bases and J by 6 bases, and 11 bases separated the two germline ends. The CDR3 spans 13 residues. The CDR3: CASSSYRGDTQYF. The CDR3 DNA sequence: TGTGCCAGCAGTTCATATCGGGGGGATACGCAGTATTTT. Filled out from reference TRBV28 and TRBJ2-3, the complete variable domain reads DVKVTQSSRYLVKRTGEKVFLECVQDMDHENMFWYRQDPGLGLRLIYFSYDVKMKEKGDIPEGYSVSREKKERFSLILESASTNQTSMYLCASSSYRGDTQYFGPGTRLTVL.

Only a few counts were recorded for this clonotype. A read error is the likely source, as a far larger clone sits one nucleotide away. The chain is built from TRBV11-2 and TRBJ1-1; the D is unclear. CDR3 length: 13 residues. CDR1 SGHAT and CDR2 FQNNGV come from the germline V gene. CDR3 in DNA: TGTGCCAGCAGCCTCGATGCAAACACTGACGCTTTCTTT. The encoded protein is CASSLDANTDAFF.

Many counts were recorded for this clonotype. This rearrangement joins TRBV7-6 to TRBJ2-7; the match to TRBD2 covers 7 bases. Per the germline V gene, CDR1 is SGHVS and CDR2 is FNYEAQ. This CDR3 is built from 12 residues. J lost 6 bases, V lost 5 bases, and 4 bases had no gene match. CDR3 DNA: TGTGCCAGCAGCGTCGGGGGGAGCGAGCAGTACTTC. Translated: CASSVGGSEQYF.